The 3 T cell receptor beta chains below were found in one sample sequenced in a study of immune heterogeneity within non-small cell lung tumors. Template input was genomic DNA from bulk tumor (approximately 600 ng per sample). Several biopsies per primary tumor were taken during surgery, spaced as far apart as possible. Curative surgery was undertaken by patients, who had untreated, newly diagnosed non-small cell lung cancer. TCR beta CDR3 was amplified by multiplex PCR using 32 V and 13 J primers. Each CDR3 protein is one row after TCRdb ran MiXCR on the multiplex PCR reads. The sample consists of some 9,300 distinct CDR3 sequences, approximately 34% of them appearing once. Source material: lung tumor tissue. Receptors were obtained from a man in his fifties or sixties with non-small cell lung cancer.

This clonotype was recorded many times. The V and J genes are TRBV6-2 or TRBV6-3 and TRBJ2-1, with 8 bases lining up with TRBD1. This CDR3 has 13 amino acids. The V gene's germline CDR1 is MNHEY and CDR2 SVGEGT. V lost 4 bases and J lost 9; bases outside the gene matches: 5. This chain's CDR3 is CASSWQGAPEQFF. The CDR3 DNA sequence: TGTGCCAGCAGTTGGCAGGGGGCGCCTGAGCAGTTCTTC.

This clonotype was observed at least ten times. The rearrangement links TRBV4-1 to TRBJ1-4; no firm D call. This CDR3 region has 16 residues. V dropped 4 bases and J dropped 4 bases, with 16 bases sitting between them. Germline values: CDR1 MGHRA, CDR2 YSYEKL. The CDR3 sequence: CASSPTLGGNNEKLFF. The CDR3 DNA is TGCGCCAGCAGCCCAACCCTTGGAGGGAATAATGAAAAACTGTTTTTT.

J is TRBJ2-1 and V is TRBV6-1; D is unclear. This CDR3 spans 12 amino acids. Germline-derived CDR1 and CDR2 are MNHNS and SASEGT. With 3 bases removed from V and 5 bases from J, the gap between germline ends came to 5 bases. CDR3 region: CASSEANNEQFF. The CDR3, as DNA: TGTGCCAGCAGTGAGGCTAACAATGAGCAGTTCTTC.